This is a list of T cell receptor beta chains from one sample in a study of CD8+ T cells in alopecia areata. Clones were read by immunoSEQ multiplex PCR, and TCRdb kept only the in-frame ones, dropping some. This table holds about 150,000 clones, around 57% found once. The sample was CD4+ T cells sorted from blood. Every receptor here comes from a human donor in good health. The CDR3 runs from the conserved cysteine through the conserved F or W. The D gene is left open where the match is weak. The listing skips clone size in some rows; elsewhere it reads once, few, many or a size class.

clone size,V gene,D gene,J gene,CDR3 protein,CDR3 DNA
.,TRBV5-4,.,TRBJ2-1,CASSFRNRVRDEQFF,TGTGCCAGCAGCTTCCGGAACAGGGTTCGGGATGAGCAGTTCTTC
.,TRBV18,.,TRBJ1-1,CASSPPITASNTEAFF,TGTGCCAGCTCACCACCGATTACAGCTTCGAACACTGAAGCTTTCTTT
once,TRBV30,.,TRBJ1-3,CAWSVGLIASGNTIYF,TGTGCCTGGAGTGTAGGACTGATTGCCTCTGGAAACACCATATATTTT
.,TRBV10-2,TRBD1,TRBJ1-2,CASSHGQAGGYTF,TGTGCCAGCAGCCACGGACAGGCTGGGGGCTACACCTTC
few,TRBV18,.,TRBJ2-4,CASTQGLQNIQYF,TGTGCCAGTACACAGGGACTCCAAAACATTCAGTACTTC
once,TRBV29-1,.,TRBJ1-2,CSVDAGTAYSYGYTF,TGCAGCGTAGACGCTGGGACCGCATATTCTTATGGCTACACCTTC
.,TRBV7-2,.,TRBJ2-5,CASSSPRGQETQYF,TGTGCCAGCAGCTCTCCCCGGGGGCAAGAGACCCAGTACTTC
.,TRBV2,TRBD2,TRBJ2-5,CASSKRTSGSFGTQYF,TGTGCCAGCAGTAAACGGACTAGCGGGAGTTTTGGGACCCAGTACTTC
.,TRBV14,TRBD1,TRBJ2-5,CASARDRAAETQYF,TGTGCCAGCGCCCGGGACAGGGCCGCGGAGACCCAGTACTTC
.,TRBV29-1,.,TRBJ2-1,CSVAKNNEQFF,TGCAGCGTTGCGAAAAACAATGAGCAGTTCTTC
.,TRBV29-1,.,TRBJ1-1,CSVEEAPNTEAFF,TGCAGCGTTGAAGAAGCTCCGAACACTGAAGCTTTCTTT
.,TRBV30,TRBD2,TRBJ2-6,CAWSPIGTSGANVLTF,TGTGCCTGGAGTCCTATCGGGACTAGCGGGGCCAACGTCCTGACTTTC
.,TRBV29-1,.,TRBJ2-7,CSAAGPYEQYF,TGCAGCGCCGCGGGGCCCTACGAGCAGTACTTC
.,TRBV2,TRBD1,TRBJ2-1,CATIRDSYNEQFF,TGTGCCACGATCCGGGACAGCTACAATGAGCAGTTCTTC
.,TRBV6-4,.,TRBJ2-1,CASSALESDEQFF,TGTGCCAGCAGTGCCCTAGAGAGCGATGAGCAGTTCTTC
.,TRBV15,TRBD2,TRBJ2-6,CATSARRDGGTGANVLTF,TGTGCCACCAGCGCCCGCCGGGACGGGGGGACTGGGGCCAACGTCCTGACTTTC
.,TRBV29-1,TRBD1,TRBJ1-1,CSVGTGLSTEAFF,TGCAGCGTTGGGACAGGGTTGAGCACTGAAGCTTTCTTT
once,TRBV2,TRBD2,TRBJ2-5,CASSARRTSGRTQETQYF,TGTGCCAGCAGCGCTCGAAGGACTAGCGGGAGGACCCAAGAGACCCAGTACTTC
.,TRBV6-5,.,TRBJ2-7,CASSYSPPTPVYEQYF,TGTGCCAGCAGTTACAGCCCCCCTACCCCCGTCTACGAGCAGTACTTC
once,TRBV29-1,TRBD1,TRBJ2-1,CSVRRTGSMDEQFF,TGCAGCGTTCGCCGGACAGGGAGCATGGATGAGCAGTTCTTC
.,TRBV13,.,TRBJ2-1,CASSLTRGGSSSYNEQFF,TGTGCCAGCAGCTTAACCCGCGGAGGCTCTAGCTCCTACAATGAGCAGTTCTTC
.,TRBV18,TRBD1,TRBJ1-2,CASSGTGHGYTF,TGTGCCAGCTCAGGGACAGGCCATGGCTACACCTTC
.,TRBV4-1,.,TRBJ1-1,CASSPIGRRMNTEAFF,TGCGCCAGCAGCCCGATAGGCAGGAGAATGAACACTGAAGCTTTCTTT
.,TRBV4-1,.,TRBJ2-6,CASSQGGRGRSGANVLTF,TGCGCCAGCAGCCAAGGAGGCAGGGGCAGGTCTGGGGCCAACGTCCTGACTTTC
.,TRBV30,.,TRBJ2-5,CAWSGDGTETQYF,TGTGCCTGGAGTGGGGACGGTACGGAGACCCAGTACTTC
.,TRBV4-1,.,TRBJ2-7,CASSPHEWESTIYEQYF,TGCGCCAGCAGCCCCCACGAGTGGGAGTCGACCATCTACGAGCAGTACTTC
few,TRBV28,TRBD2,TRBJ2-7,CASSFSLSGSGYEQYF,TGTGCCAGCAGTTTCTCCCTTAGCGGGAGTGGTTACGAGCAGTACTTC